What follows are 12 T cell receptor beta chains derived from one specimen sequenced in a study of blood T cells in healthy people across ages. A second about 7 to 11 cycle PCR used barcoded and J-beta primers. TCRdb recomputed calls from the 5' RACE reads with MiXCR, one row per CDR3 protein. Of 870,000 or so distinct CDR3 sequences listed, about 28% were seen once; the top ten hold approximately 15%. Sequenced sample: blood. All receptors derive from a woman older than 75 in good health.

The DNA for the CDR3 is TGTGCCAGCAGTTACGACCCACTAGCGGGGTACCCCTACAATGAGCAGTTCTTC. Residues: CASSYDPLAGYPYNEQFF. The chain uses TRBV2 and TRBJ2-1; 10 bases fit TRBD2. Trimming took 5 bases from V and 2 from J; bases not matched to a gene: 12. Germline V gene data show CDR1 as SNHLY and CDR2 as FYNNEI. The CDR3 is 18 amino acids.

This clonotype was observed a few times. The chain employs TRBV28 and TRBJ1-1; D unclear. From germline, CDR1 is MDHEN and CDR2 SYDVKM. The CDR3 spans 12 residues. V lost 6 bases, J lost 0 bases, and 5 bases lay in between. CDR3 DNA sequence: TGTGCCAGCAGAGAAGTGAACACTGAAGCTTTCTTT. Its translation is CASREVNTEAFF.

V is TRBV5-8 and J is TRBJ1-5; 8 nucleotides match TRBD1. The CDR3 totals 14 residues. The germline gives CDR1 SGHTS, CDR2 YDEGEE. After removal of 3 bases from V and 7 bases from J, the junction contained 6 bases not matched to a gene. The CDR3 reads CASSWGNRGQPQHF. CDR3 nucleotide sequence: TGTGCCAGCAGCTGGGGGAACAGGGGGCAGCCCCAGCATTTT.

The genes are TRBV6-2 or TRBV6-3 and TRBJ2-7; 9 nucleotides line up with TRBD2. The DNA end lines up better with TRBJ2-5; the J call may be wrong. This CDR3 is 14 amino acids long. Germline V gene lookup returns CDR1 MNHEY and CDR2 SVGEGT. CDR3 region: CAGGRVRGGETQYF. The DNA for the CDR3 is TGTGCCGGCGGAAGGGTGCGGGGGGGCGAGACCCAGTACTTC.

This clonotype appeared a single time. One end of the junction does not line up with germline, which may come from a read error. The rearrangement joins TRBV5-1 to TRBJ2-1, with D perhaps being TRBD1 or TRBD2 (6 bases each). CDR3 size: 15 residues. Germline V lookup: CDR1 SGHRS, CDR2 YFSETQ. CDR3 coding DNA: TGCGCCAGCGGCTTAGGGGGGACCTCCTACAATGAGCAGTTCTTC. Its protein product is CASGLGGTSYNEQFF.

The table lists this clonotype with a few counts. The chain employs TRBV7-2 and TRBJ1-1, with 9 bases lining up with TRBD1. Germline V gene lookup returns CDR1 SGHTA and CDR2 FQGNSA. Trimming took 7 bases from V and 1 from J; bases not matched to a gene: 4. The CDR3 is 14 amino acids. The CDR3 reads CASKGQGTNTEAFF. DNA for the CDR3: TGTGCCAGCAAAGGACAGGGGACGAACACTGAAGCTTTCTTT.

This clonotype has ten or more counts. The chain recombines TRBV6-2 or TRBV6-3 with TRBJ2-1; tentatively, D is TRBD2 (5 bases). This CDR3 region has 14 residues. Germline-derived CDR1 and CDR2 are MNHEY and SVGEGT. V was clipped by 7 bases and J by 0 bases, with 10 bases between them. The CDR3 loop reads CASKVTSSYNEQFF. The CDR3 DNA is TGTGCCAGCAAGGTCACTAGCTCCTACAATGAGCAGTTCTTC.

The J gene is TRBJ2-7, the V gene TRBV20-1, with 8 bases identical to TRBD1. This CDR3 has 12 amino acids. The V segment lost 4 bases and the J segment 4 bases; nucleotides outside the gene matches: 3. Germline V gene sequence: CDR1 DFQATT, CDR2 SNEGSKA (reference sequence). Here the CDR3 DNA reads TGCAGTGCTACGGACAGGGCTTACGAGCAGTACTTC. Protein: CSATDRAYEQYF.

As to this clonotype: A much larger clone is a single base away; this may be a read error. The rearrangement joins TRBV27 to TRBJ2-7; TRBD2 agrees at 9 bases. Looked up from germline, CDR1 is MNHEY and CDR2 is SMNVEV (reference sequence). The CDR3 covers 16 residues. J was trimmed by 2 bases and V by 2 bases; bases with no gene match: 7. The CDR3 spells CASSLKAGGSTYEQYF. The DNA of the CDR3 is TGTGCCAGCAGTTTAAAAGCGGGGGGTTCCACCTACGAGCAGTACTTC.

The rearrangement links TRBV20-1 to TRBJ1-4; TRBD1 might be the D (5 bases). Trimming removed 6 bases from V and 16 bases from J, with 18 bases in between. From germline, CDR1 is DFQATT and CDR2 SNEGSKA (reference sequence). CDR3 size: 11 residues. CDR3 amino acids: CSAPDGPGRFF. For the CDR3, the DNA is TGCAGTGCCCCAGACGGTCCGGGGCGGTTTTTT.

The rearrangement uses TRBV5-1 and TRBJ2-3, with 7 bases fitting TRBD1. V lost 5 bases and J lost 2; bases outside the gene matches: 5. The CDR3 runs 14 residues. Germline loops: CDR1 SGHRS, CDR2 YFSETQ. The DNA of the CDR3 is TGCGCCAGCAGGCCGGGACAGACCACAGATACGCAGTATTTT. Residues: CASRPGQTTDTQYF.

V and J are TRBV13 and TRBJ1-2, with 8 bases matching TRBD1. Germline trimming cut 0 bases from V and 4 bases from J; bases unmatched to any gene: 4. CDR3 length: 15 residues. CDR1 is PRHDT and CDR2 is FYEKMQ in the germline V gene (reference sequence). The CDR3, as DNA: TGTGCCAGCAGCTTAGGCCTAACAGGGGGCTATGGCTACACCTTC. Protein sequence: CASSLGLTGGYGYTF.